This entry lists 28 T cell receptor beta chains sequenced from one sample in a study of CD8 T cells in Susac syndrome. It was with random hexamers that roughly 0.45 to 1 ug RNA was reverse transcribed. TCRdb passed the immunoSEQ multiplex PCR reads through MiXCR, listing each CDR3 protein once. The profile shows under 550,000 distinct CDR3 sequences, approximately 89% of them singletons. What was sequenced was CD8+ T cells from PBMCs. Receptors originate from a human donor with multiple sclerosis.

Here the CDR3 reads CASSWTYSYEQYF. Written as DNA, the CDR3 is TGTGCCAGCAGTTGGACATACTCCTACGAGCAGTACTTC. This chain joins TRBV28 and TRBJ2-7; possibly TRBD1 for D (5 bases). V shed 4 bases and J shed 0 bases, with 7 bases lying between them. CDR1 and CDR2 (germline): MDHEN, SYDVKM. The CDR3 sequence is 13 residues long. Variable domain in full (rest from reference TRBV28 and TRBJ2-7): DVKVTQSSRYLVKRTGEKVFLECVQDMDHENMFWYRQDPGLGLRLIYFSYDVKMKEKGDIPEGYSVSREKKERFSLILESASTNQTSMYLCASSWTYSYEQYFGPGTRLTVT.

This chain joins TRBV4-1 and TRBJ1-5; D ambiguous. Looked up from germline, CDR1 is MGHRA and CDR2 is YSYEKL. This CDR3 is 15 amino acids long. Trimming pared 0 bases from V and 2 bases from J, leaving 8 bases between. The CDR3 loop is CASSQDAEGNQPQHF. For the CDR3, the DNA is TGCGCCAGCAGCCAAGATGCAGAGGGCAATCAGCCCCAGCATTTT.

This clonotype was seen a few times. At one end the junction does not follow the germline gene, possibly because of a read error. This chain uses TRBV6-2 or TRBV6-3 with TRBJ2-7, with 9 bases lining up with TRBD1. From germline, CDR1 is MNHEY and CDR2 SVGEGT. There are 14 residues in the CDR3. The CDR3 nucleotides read TGCGCCAGCAGCTACCCGGGACAGGGTTACGAGCAGTACTTC. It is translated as CASSYPGQGYEQYF.

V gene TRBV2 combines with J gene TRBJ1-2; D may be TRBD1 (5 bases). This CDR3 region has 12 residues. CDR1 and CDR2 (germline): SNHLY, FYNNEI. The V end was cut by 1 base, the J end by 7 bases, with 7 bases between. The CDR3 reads CASSEEQVGYTF. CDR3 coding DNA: TGTGCCAGCAGTGAAGAACAGGTTGGCTACACCTTC.

CDR3 region: CASSPRGVSETQYF. CDR3 bases: TGCGCCAGCAGCCCGCGGGGGGTTTCGGAGACCCAGTACTTC. The rearrangement uses TRBV4-1 and TRBJ2-5; TRBD2 aligns across 8 bases. Looked up from germline, CDR1 is MGHRA and CDR2 is YSYEKL. The CDR3 loop spans 14 amino acids. Trimming removed 4 bases from V and 5 bases from J; junction bases left unmatched: 6.

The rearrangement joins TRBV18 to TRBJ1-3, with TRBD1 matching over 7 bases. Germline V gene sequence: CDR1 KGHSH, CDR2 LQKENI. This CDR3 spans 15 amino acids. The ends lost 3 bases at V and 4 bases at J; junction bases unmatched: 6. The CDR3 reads CASSPGQDLGNTIYF. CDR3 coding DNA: TGTGCCAGCTCACCCGGACAGGATCTAGGAAACACCATATATTTT.

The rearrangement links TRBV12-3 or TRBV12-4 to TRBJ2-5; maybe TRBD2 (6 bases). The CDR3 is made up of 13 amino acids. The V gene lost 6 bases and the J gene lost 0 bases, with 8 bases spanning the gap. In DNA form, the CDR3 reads TGTGCCAGCAGCCGGGGGAACCAAGAGACCCAGTACTTC. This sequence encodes CASSRGNQETQYF.

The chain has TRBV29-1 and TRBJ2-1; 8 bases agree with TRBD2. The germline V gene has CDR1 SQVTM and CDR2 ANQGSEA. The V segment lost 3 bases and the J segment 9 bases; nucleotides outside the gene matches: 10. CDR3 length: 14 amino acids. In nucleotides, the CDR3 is TGCAGCGTTGACCGGGGACTAGGTCTTGTTGAGCAGTTCTTC. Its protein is CSVDRGLGLVEQFF.

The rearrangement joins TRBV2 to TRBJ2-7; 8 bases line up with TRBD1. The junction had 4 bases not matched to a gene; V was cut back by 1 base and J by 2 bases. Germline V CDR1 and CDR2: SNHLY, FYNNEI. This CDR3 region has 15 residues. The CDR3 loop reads CASSEGATGAYEQYF. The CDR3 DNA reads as TGTGCCAGCAGTGAAGGAGCGACAGGGGCCTACGAGCAGTACTTC.

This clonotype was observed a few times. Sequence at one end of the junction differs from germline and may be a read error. DNA of the CDR3: TGTGCTAGCAGCCTTGGGACTCCGCCGGAGACCCAGTACTTC. Residues: CASSLGTPPETQYF. The chain is built from TRBV7-7 and TRBJ2-5; possible D gene TRBD2, 6 bases. The CDR3 spans 14 residues. CDR1 is SSHAT, CDR2 FNYEAQ, per germline (reference sequence).

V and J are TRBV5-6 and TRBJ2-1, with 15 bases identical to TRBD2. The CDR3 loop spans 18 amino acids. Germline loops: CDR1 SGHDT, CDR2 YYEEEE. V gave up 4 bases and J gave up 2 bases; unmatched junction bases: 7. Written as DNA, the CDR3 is TGTGCCAGCAGCCTCGGACTAGCGGGGGGGATTACCTACAATGAGCAGTTCTTC. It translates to CASSLGLAGGITYNEQFF.

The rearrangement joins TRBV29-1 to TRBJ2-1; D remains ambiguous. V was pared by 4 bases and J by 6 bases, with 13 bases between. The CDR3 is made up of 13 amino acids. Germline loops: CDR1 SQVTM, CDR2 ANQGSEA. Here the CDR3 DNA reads TGCAGCGTTGCCAGGCCCGCTTCCAATGAGCAGTTCTTC. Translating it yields CSVARPASNEQFF.

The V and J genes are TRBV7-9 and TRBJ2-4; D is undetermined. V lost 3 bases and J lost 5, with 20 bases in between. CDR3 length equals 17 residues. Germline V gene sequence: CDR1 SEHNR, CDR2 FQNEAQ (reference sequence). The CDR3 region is CASSLQTTPRSQNIQYF. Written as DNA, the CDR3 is TGTGCCAGCAGCTTGCAAACCACCCCCCGGAGTCAAAACATTCAGTACTTC.

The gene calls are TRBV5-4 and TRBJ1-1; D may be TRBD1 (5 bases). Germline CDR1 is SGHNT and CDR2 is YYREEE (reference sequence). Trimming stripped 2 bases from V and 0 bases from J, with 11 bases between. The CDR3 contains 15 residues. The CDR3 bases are TGTGCCAGCAGCTTAGAGACAGCAATGAACACTGAAGCTTTCTTT. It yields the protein CASSLETAMNTEAFF.

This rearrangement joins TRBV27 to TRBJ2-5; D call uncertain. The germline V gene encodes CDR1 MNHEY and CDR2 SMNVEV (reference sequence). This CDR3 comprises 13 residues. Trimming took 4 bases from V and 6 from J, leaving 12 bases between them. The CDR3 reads CASSSEYGKTQYF. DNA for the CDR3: TGTGCCAGCAGTTCAGAGTACGGAAAGACCCAGTACTTC.

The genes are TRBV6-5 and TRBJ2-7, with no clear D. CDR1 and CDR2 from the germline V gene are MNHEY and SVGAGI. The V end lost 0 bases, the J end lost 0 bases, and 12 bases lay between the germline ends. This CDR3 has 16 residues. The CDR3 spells CASSYSSLENSYEQYF. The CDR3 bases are TGTGCCAGCAGTTACTCGAGTCTGGAAAACTCCTACGAGCAGTACTTC.

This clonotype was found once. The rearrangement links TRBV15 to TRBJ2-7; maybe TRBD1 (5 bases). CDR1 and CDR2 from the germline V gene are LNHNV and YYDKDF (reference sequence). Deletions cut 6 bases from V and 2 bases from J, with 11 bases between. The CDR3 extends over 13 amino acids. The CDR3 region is CATRDNDAYEQYF. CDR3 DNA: TGTGCCACCAGGGACAACGACGCCTACGAGCAGTACTTC.

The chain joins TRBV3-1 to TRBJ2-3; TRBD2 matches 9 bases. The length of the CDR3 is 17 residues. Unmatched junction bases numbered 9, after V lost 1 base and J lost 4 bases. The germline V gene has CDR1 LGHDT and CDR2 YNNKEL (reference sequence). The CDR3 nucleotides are TGTGCCAGCAGCCAAGCATTAGCGGGAGATGTTGCAGATACGCAGTATTTT. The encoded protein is CASSQALAGDVADTQYF.

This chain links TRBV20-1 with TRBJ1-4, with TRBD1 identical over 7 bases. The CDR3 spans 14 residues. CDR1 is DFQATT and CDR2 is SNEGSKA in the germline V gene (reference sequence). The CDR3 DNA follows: TGCAGCGGAATCGAGACAGGGCGTGAGGGAAAACTGTTTTTT. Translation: CSGIETGREGKLFF.

This CDR3 reads CAWTPGLYGYTF. CDR3 sequence (DNA): TGTGCCTGGACCCCGGGGCTCTATGGCTACACCTTC. The rearrangement joins TRBV30 to TRBJ1-2, with D possibly being TRBD1 (5 bases). The CDR3 is 12 amino acids. Trimming stripped 4 bases from V and 4 bases from J, with 10 bases between. The germline gives CDR1 GTSNPN, CDR2 SVGIG (reference sequence). The whole variable domain, remainder taken from reference TRBV30 and TRBJ1-2, is SQTIHQWPATLVQPVGSPLSLECTVEGTSNPNLYWYRQAAGRGLQLLFYSVGIGQISSEVPQNLSASRPQDRQFILSSKKLLLSDSGFYLCAWTPGLYGYTFGSGTRLTVV.

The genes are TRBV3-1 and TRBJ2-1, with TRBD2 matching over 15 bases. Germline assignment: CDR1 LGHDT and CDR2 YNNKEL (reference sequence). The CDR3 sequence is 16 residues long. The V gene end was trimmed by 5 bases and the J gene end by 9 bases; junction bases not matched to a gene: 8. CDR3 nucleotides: TGTGCCAGCAGCTTCAGGACTAGCGGGGGGGCGATTGAGCAGTTCTTC. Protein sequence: CASSFRTSGGAIEQFF.

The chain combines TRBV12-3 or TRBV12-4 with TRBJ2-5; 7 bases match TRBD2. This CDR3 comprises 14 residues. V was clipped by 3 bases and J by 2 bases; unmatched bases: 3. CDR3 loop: CASSLGGSQETQYF. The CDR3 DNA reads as TGTGCCAGCAGTTTGGGGGGGTCTCAAGAGACCCAGTACTTC.

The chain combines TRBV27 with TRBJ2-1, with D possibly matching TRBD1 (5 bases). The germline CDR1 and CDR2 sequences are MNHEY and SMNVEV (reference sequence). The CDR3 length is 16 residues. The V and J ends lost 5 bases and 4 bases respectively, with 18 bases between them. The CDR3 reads CASSPSGHADYNEQFF. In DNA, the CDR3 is TGTGCCAGCAGTCCAAGTGGACACGCGGATTACAATGAGCAGTTCTTC.

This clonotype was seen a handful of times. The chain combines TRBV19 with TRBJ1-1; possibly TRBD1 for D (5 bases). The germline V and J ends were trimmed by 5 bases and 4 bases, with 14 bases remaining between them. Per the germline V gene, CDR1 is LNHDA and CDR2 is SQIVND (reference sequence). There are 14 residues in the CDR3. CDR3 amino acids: CASSARGAGTEAFF. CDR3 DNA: TGTGCCAGTAGTGCCCGAGGGGCTGGCACTGAAGCTTTCTTT. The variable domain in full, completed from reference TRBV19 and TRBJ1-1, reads DGGITQSPKYLFRKEGQNVTLSCEQNLNHDAMYWYRQDPGQGLRLIYYSQIVNDFQKGDIAEGYSVSREKKESFPLTVTSAQKNPTAFYLCASSARGAGTEAFFGQGTRLTVV.

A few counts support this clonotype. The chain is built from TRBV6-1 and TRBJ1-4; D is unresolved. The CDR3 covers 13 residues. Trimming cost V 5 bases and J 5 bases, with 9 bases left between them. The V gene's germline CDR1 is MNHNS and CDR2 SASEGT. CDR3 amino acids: CASSLIRNEKLFF. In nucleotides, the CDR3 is TGTGCCAGCAGTTTGATCCGGAATGAAAAACTGTTTTTT.

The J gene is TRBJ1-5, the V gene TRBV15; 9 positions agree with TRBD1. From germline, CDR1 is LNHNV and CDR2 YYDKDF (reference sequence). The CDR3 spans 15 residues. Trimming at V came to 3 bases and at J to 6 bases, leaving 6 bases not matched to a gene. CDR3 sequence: CATSSDRGTGQPQHF. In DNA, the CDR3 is TGTGCCACCAGCAGCGACAGGGGGACGGGTCAGCCCCAGCATTTT.

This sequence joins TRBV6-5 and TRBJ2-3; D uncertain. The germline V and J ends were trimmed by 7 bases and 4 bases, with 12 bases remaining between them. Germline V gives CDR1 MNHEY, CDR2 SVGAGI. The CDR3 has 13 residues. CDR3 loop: CASTPRGPDTQYF. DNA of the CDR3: TGTGCCAGCACCCCGCGCGGTCCAGATACGCAGTATTTT.

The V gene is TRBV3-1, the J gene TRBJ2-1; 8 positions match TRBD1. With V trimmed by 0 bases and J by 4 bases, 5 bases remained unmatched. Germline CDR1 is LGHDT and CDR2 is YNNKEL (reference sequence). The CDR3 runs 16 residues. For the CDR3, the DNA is TGTGCCAGCAGCCAAGATCAACAGGGGGAGTACAATGAGCAGTTCTTC. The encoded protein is CASSQDQQGEYNEQFF.